This is a list of T cell receptor beta chains from one sample in a study of post-analysis software for immune sequencing data. Via MiXCR, TCRdb re-called the PCR reads, giving one row per CDR3 protein. The data contain roughly 600,000 distinct CDR3 sequences, 40% to 50% of them seen just once; the ten biggest clones take up 1.5% to 2%. The material sequenced was blood. These receptors came from a girl aged 10 to 17 with multiple sclerosis. CDR3s include the opening cysteine and the closing phenylalanine or tryptophan.

v_call: TRBV4-1; j_call: TRBJ1-5; cdr3_aa: CASSQDIKAGNQPQQF
v_call: TRBV12-3/TRBV12-4; j_call: TRBJ2-3; cdr3_aa: CASSRGTSGRKGADTQYF
v_call: TRBV7-2; j_call: TRBJ2-1; cdr3_aa: CASSPDSSGRGNEQFF
v_call: TRBV5-6; j_call: TRBJ2-7; cdr3_aa: CASSFIGGYEQYF
v_call: TRBV20-1; j_call: TRBJ2-1; cdr3_aa: CSAQYSGGMPYNEQFF
v_call: TRBV20-1; j_call: TRBJ2-4; cdr3_aa: CSARDRDNLAKNIQYF
v_call: TRBV12-3/TRBV12-4; j_call: TRBJ2-7; cdr3_aa: CASSLGRSYYEQYF
v_call: TRBV6-5; j_call: TRBJ1-1; cdr3_aa: CASSSREGTEAFF
v_call: TRBV29-1; j_call: TRBJ1-2; cdr3_aa: CSVSGQGRFGYTF
v_call: TRBV4-1; j_call: TRBJ1-2; cdr3_aa: CASSQSNAENYGYTF
v_call: TRBV27; j_call: TRBJ2-7; cdr3_aa: CASSFRGGYEQYF
v_call: TRBV7-9; j_call: TRBJ2-5; cdr3_aa: CASSFLATGREQYF
v_call: TRBV12-3/TRBV12-4; j_call: TRBJ1-2; cdr3_aa: CASTGTAYGYTF
v_call: TRBV7-3; j_call: TRBJ1-1; cdr3_aa: CASSPNLLDPRGTEAFF
v_call: TRBV10-3; j_call: TRBJ2-5; cdr3_aa: CAISDQAGGPLEQYF
v_call: TRBV7-2; j_call: TRBJ2-1; cdr3_aa: CASSPRLAGPDNEQFF
v_call: TRBV18; j_call: TRBJ2-3; cdr3_aa: CASSPGIRTDTQYF
v_call: TRBV6-5; j_call: -; cdr3_aa: CASSPGLLRGYEQYF
v_call: TRBV18; j_call: TRBJ1-5; cdr3_aa: CASSPRRGNQPQHF
v_call: TRBV10-3; j_call: TRBJ2-1; cdr3_aa: CAISDGLAGGDNEQFF
v_call: TRBV7-9; j_call: TRBJ2-7; cdr3_aa: CASSLGQGAREYEQYF
v_call: TRBV21-1; j_call: TRBJ2-3; cdr3_aa: CVTYPRVAGYTDTQYF
v_call: TRBV29-1; j_call: TRBJ2-7; cdr3_aa: CSVGVGRHEQYF
v_call: TRBV20-1; j_call: -; cdr3_aa: CSARRGGVETQYF
v_call: TRBV7-2; j_call: TRBJ2-7; cdr3_aa: CASSLGPSRVGEQYF
v_call: TRBV6-5; j_call: TRBJ2-6; cdr3_aa: CASSYAETGSGANVLTF
v_call: TRBV30; j_call: TRBJ2-1; cdr3_aa: CAWSVTPVGAGGQFF
v_call: TRBV5-1; j_call: TRBJ2-1; cdr3_aa: CASSIEVGIGGSNEQFF
v_call: TRBV10-3; j_call: TRBJ1-5; cdr3_aa: CAISEANDQPQHF
v_call: TRBV28; j_call: TRBJ1-6; cdr3_aa: CASSPREWNSPLHF
v_call: TRBV29-1; j_call: TRBJ2-3; cdr3_aa: CSITGTILTDTQYF
v_call: TRBV27; j_call: TRBJ2-7; cdr3_aa: CAITGTSGGSTYEQYF
v_call: TRBV12-3/TRBV12-4; j_call: TRBJ2-1; cdr3_aa: CASSPPDWTYNEQFF
v_call: TRBV9; j_call: TRBJ2-1; cdr3_aa: CASSARTGGEQFF
v_call: TRBV20-1; j_call: TRBJ2-3; cdr3_aa: CSAGDRSTDTQYF
v_call: TRBV4-1; j_call: TRBJ2-1; cdr3_aa: CASSQVRPLLDEQFF
v_call: TRBV7-9; j_call: TRBJ2-7; cdr3_aa: CASIPRGSRDYEQYF
v_call: TRBV5-1; j_call: TRBJ1-4; cdr3_aa: CASSRDRLQQEEKLFF
v_call: TRBV5-1; j_call: TRBJ2-7; cdr3_aa: CASTPPGDYEQYF
v_call: TRBV20-1; j_call: TRBJ1-1; cdr3_aa: CSAHQPGQGPKTEAFF
v_call: TRBV4-2; j_call: TRBJ1-4; cdr3_aa: CASSQEGAGEEKLFF
v_call: TRBV5-1; j_call: TRBJ2-1; cdr3_aa: CASSFMVAENNEQFF
v_call: TRBV10-3; j_call: TRBJ1-1; cdr3_aa: CAITRDREGMNTEAFF
v_call: TRBV29-1; j_call: TRBJ2-1; cdr3_aa: CSVEKGGQKSKGDYNEQFF
v_call: TRBV12-3/TRBV12-4; j_call: TRBJ1-1; cdr3_aa: CASSLLEGAGAFF
v_call: TRBV12-3/TRBV12-4; j_call: TRBJ2-7; cdr3_aa: CASRPSDRGYEQYF
v_call: TRBV10-2; j_call: TRBJ1-6; cdr3_aa: CASSYSGESPLHF
v_call: TRBV7-8; j_call: TRBJ2-1; cdr3_aa: CASSSSPLAGVSDEQFF
v_call: TRBV29-1; j_call: TRBJ2-7; cdr3_aa: CSVVLTGGASYEQYF
v_call: TRBV7-9; j_call: TRBJ1-2; cdr3_aa: CASSPLNPAYYGYTF
v_call: TRBV10-3; j_call: TRBJ2-5; cdr3_aa: CAISARGLAGMETQYF
v_call: TRBV27; j_call: TRBJ1-2; cdr3_aa: CASSLSDRLGSRGYTF
v_call: TRBV7-2; j_call: TRBJ2-3; cdr3_aa: CASSHRGRSTDTQYF
v_call: TRBV25-1; j_call: TRBJ2-5; cdr3_aa: CASSDSGGPRSETQYF
v_call: TRBV28; j_call: TRBJ1-2; cdr3_aa: CASQGGSSGFYGYTF
v_call: TRBV29-1; j_call: TRBJ1-1; cdr3_aa: CSVRGGSSNTEAFF